These 27 T cell receptor beta chains were sequenced from one sample in a study of blood T cell repertoires in COVID-19. This table comes from immunoSEQ multiplex PCR, and its TCRdb copy is limited to in-frame clones, with some not included. This table has about 130,000 clones, less than 85% appearing once. The material sequenced was peripheral blood. The receptors were gathered from a woman aged 60 to 75 with acute or convalescent COVID-19.

The chain combines TRBV24-1 with TRBJ2-2, with D possibly being TRBD2 (5 bases). Germline CDR1 KGHDR, CDR2 SFDVKD. Deletions cut 1 base from V and 10 bases from J, with 9 bases between. The CDR3 extends over 13 amino acids. This CDR3 reads CATSDLNGEELFF. CDR3 DNA: TGTGCCACCAGTGATTTAAACGGGGAGGAGCTGTTTTTT.

Concerning this clone itself: Mismatch with germline at one junction end may stem from a read error. The V gene is TRBV29-1, the J gene TRBJ2-5; D is perhaps TRBD2 (6 bases). The CDR3 spans 9 residues. Germline assignment: CDR1 SQVTM and CDR2 ANQGSEA. Here the CDR3 DNA reads TGCAGCGTGGGGGGACGGTTCGACTTC. Amino acids: CSVGGRFDF. Together with reference TRBV29-1 and TRBJ2-5, the CDR3 gives the full variable domain: SAVISQKPSRDICQRGTSLTIQCQVDSQVTMMFWYRQQPGQSLTLIATANQGSEATYESGFVIDKFPISRPNLTFSTLTVSNMSPEDSSIYLCSVGGRFDFGPGTRLLVL.

The rearrangement uses TRBV3-1 (or the pseudogene TRBV3-2) and TRBJ1-4; 9 nucleotides match TRBD1. Germline V lookup: CDR1 LGHDT, CDR2 YNNKEL (reference sequence). V dropped 1 base and J dropped 12; count of bases not matched to a gene: 0. CDR3 length: 12 amino acids. CDR3 amino acids: CASSQGQGELFF. The CDR3 nucleotides are TGTGCCAGCAGCCAAGGACAGGGGGAACTGTTTTTT.

This clone appeared a single time. The chain has TRBV19 and TRBJ2-7; tentatively, D is TRBD1 (6 bases). CDR3 length equals 15 residues. V was trimmed by 3 bases and J by 2 bases, leaving 14 bases between them. CDR1 and CDR2 (germline): LNHDA, SQIVND (reference sequence). In DNA, the CDR3 is TGTGCCAGTAGTATTAGCCAGGGGTCTCCCTACGAGCAGTACTTC. The encoded protein is CASSISQGSPYEQYF.

The chain carries TRBV7-3 and TRBJ2-7; 8 nucleotides agree with TRBD2. CDR1 SGHTA and CDR2 FQGTGA come from the germline V gene. Trimming took 5 bases from V and 4 from J; bases not matched to a gene: 10. The CDR3 is 15 residues long. The CDR3 protein is CASSISGGGLYEQYF. The DNA of the CDR3 is TGTGCCAGCAGCATCAGCGGGGGAGGGTTATACGAGCAGTACTTC.

This chain links TRBV11-2 with TRBJ1-2; D might be TRBD1 (5 bases). The CDR3 covers 17 residues. V lost 5 bases and J 8 bases, leaving 27 bases between the germline ends. Germline loops: CDR1 SGHAT, CDR2 FQNNGV. In DNA form, the CDR3 reads TGTGCCAGCAGCGCCCATCGCGGGGCAGGGAAGGGGTCGGGCTACACCTTC. Protein product: CASSAHRGAGKGSGYTF.

The V and J genes are TRBV6-6 and TRBJ1-5; 8 bases map to TRBD1. With 6 bases clipped from V and 2 bases from J, the junction kept 9 bases outside the gene matches. The CDR3 totals 16 residues. Germline CDR1 reads MNHNY; CDR2 reads SVGAGI (reference sequence). CDR3 DNA: TGTGCCAGCAGCCAACGACAGGGGATGGGCAATCAGCCCCAGCATTTT. Its protein is CASSQRQGMGNQPQHF.

V is TRBV6-6 and J is TRBJ1-1; 11 positions agree with TRBD1. V gave up 8 bases and J gave up 4 bases; unmatched junction bases: 0. CDR1 is MNHNY and CDR2 is SVGAGI in the germline V gene (reference sequence). The CDR3 has 12 amino acids. CDR3: CASGTGGTEAFF. CDR3 bases: TGTGCCAGCGGGACAGGGGGCACTGAAGCTTTCTTT.

The rearrangement uses TRBV10-1 and TRBJ2-3; TRBD2 agrees at 11 bases. CDR1 is WNHNN and CDR2 is SYGVQD in the germline V gene (reference sequence). J gave up 3 bases and V 2 bases, and 4 bases lay outside the gene matches. This CDR3 region has 16 residues. The chain's CDR3 is CASSEAGLADTDTQYF. CDR3 bases: TGCGCCAGCAGTGAGGCGGGACTAGCGGATACAGATACGCAGTATTTT.

This clone has more than one count but fewer than ten. The V and J genes are TRBV19 and TRBJ1-2, with a tentative D call TRBD1 (6 bases). Trimming cost V 7 bases and J 5 bases, with 23 bases left between them. The CDR3 is made up of 16 amino acids. Per the germline V gene, CDR1 is LNHDA and CDR2 is SQIVND (reference sequence). In nucleotides, the CDR3 is TGTGCCAGTACCCTCTTCAGGGGTTCGCTTGGGTATGGCTACACCTTC. Encoded protein: CASTLFRGSLGYGYTF.

The chain uses TRBV6-5 and TRBJ2-7; maybe TRBD2 (6 bases). Germline values: CDR1 MNHEY, CDR2 SVGAGI. Trimming took off 8 bases at V and 1 base at J, with 9 bases between the two ends. The CDR3 length is 12 residues. CDR3 region: CASGRESYEQYF. In nucleotides, the CDR3 is TGTGCCAGCGGACGGGAGTCCTACGAGCAGTACTTC.

The genes are TRBV18 and TRBJ1-1; D perhaps matches TRBD1 (5 bases). This CDR3 is built from 10 residues. V dropped 7 bases and J dropped 7 bases, with 7 bases sitting between them. CDR1 KGHSH and CDR2 LQKENI come from the germline V gene. This CDR3 is CASWGGEAFF. The CDR3 bases are TGTGCCAGCTGGGGCGGTGAAGCTTTCTTT.

This chain connects TRBV11-1 to TRBJ1-2, with 8 bases aligning to TRBD1. Per the germline V gene, CDR1 is SGHAT and CDR2 is FQDESV (reference sequence). The CDR3 totals 15 residues. V lost 7 bases to trimming and J lost 2 bases; unmatched junction nucleotides: 9. CDR3 DNA sequence: TGTGCCAGCACCCCCAGAGGACAGGGCAACTATGGCTACACCTTC. Translation: CASTPRGQGNYGYTF.

The V and J genes are TRBV2 and TRBJ2-7; 7 bases match TRBD1. J gave up 4 bases and V 0 bases, and 3 bases lay outside the gene matches. The CDR3 sequence is 14 residues long. The V gene's germline CDR1 is SNHLY and CDR2 FYNNEI. The CDR3 nucleotides read TGTGCCAGCAGTGAAGCCGGGACAGAGTACGAGCAGTACGTC. It translates to CASSEAGTEYEQYV.

The V and J genes are TRBV5-1 and TRBJ1-4; 7 positions match TRBD1. Germline trimming cut 1 base from V and 7 bases from J; bases unmatched to any gene: 4. Germline CDR1 is SGHRS and CDR2 is YFSETQ. This CDR3 has 14 amino acids. CDR3 bases: TGCGCCAGCAGCTTGTCGGGACAGACTGAAAAACTGTTTTTT. Encoded protein: CASSLSGQTEKLFF.

V usage is TRBV18 and J usage is TRBJ1-5; a possible D gene is TRBD1 (5 bases). Germline V gene lookup returns CDR1 KGHSH and CDR2 LQKENI. V was clipped by 7 bases and J by 3 bases, with 13 bases between them. The CDR3 sequence is 14 residues long. The CDR3 DNA is TGTGCCAGCTGGGCAGGGAGGTCCAATCAGCCCCAGCATTTT. It translates to CASWAGRSNQPQHF.

This rearrangement joins TRBV9 to TRBJ1-1; TRBD1 aligns across 8 bases. This CDR3 contains 17 residues. Germline V gene sequence: CDR1 SGDLS, CDR2 YYNGEE. V shed 2 bases, J shed 3 bases, and the junction held 12 bases outside the gene matches. CDR3 sequence reads: CASSVGTTGGRDTEAFF. The CDR3 bases are TGTGCCAGCAGCGTCGGGACAACAGGGGGGAGGGACACTGAAGCTTTCTTT. Combining the CDR3 with reference TRBV9 and TRBJ1-1 gives the whole variable domain DSGVTQTPKHLITATGQRVTLRCSPRSGDLSVYWYQQSLDQGLQFLIQYYNGEERAKGNILERFSAQQFPDLHSELNLSSLELGDSALYFCASSVGTTGGRDTEAFFGQGTRLTVV.

The chain carries TRBV7-9 and TRBJ2-2, with TRBD2 matching over 11 bases. V dropped 3 bases and J dropped 5; count of bases not matched to a gene: 8. The CDR3 contains 17 residues. Germline V gene sequence: CDR1 SEHNR, CDR2 FQNEAQ (reference sequence). In DNA form, the CDR3 reads TGTGCCAGCAGCTTTCTGGGACTAGCGGCGCCGACCGGGGAGCTGTTTTTT. Translated: CASSFLGLAAPTGELFF.

The chain employs TRBV19 and TRBJ2-2, with D maybe TRBD2 (5 bases). CDR3 length equals 16 residues. V was cut by 6 bases and J by 7 bases, with 21 bases left in between. The V gene's germline CDR1 is LNHDA and CDR2 SQIVND (reference sequence). The CDR3 region has the DNA TGTGCCAGTAGGGGTGCCGGGGAGTTAGGCAGCGGGGAGCTGTTTTTT. This codes for CASRGAGELGSGELFF.

The V call is TRBV10-1, the J call TRBJ1-6, with TRBD1 as a possible D gene (5 bases). The V gene lost 8 bases and the J gene lost 10 bases, with 12 bases spanning the gap. The CDR3 loop spans 12 amino acids. Looked up from germline, CDR1 is WNHNN and CDR2 is SYGVQD (reference sequence). CDR3 protein: CASGTAGSPLHF. The CDR3, as DNA: TGCGCCAGCGGGACGGCGGGATCACCCCTCCACTTT.

The rearrangement links TRBV13 to TRBJ2-5, with TRBD2 matching over 12 bases. V shed 5 bases, J shed 4 bases, and the junction held 5 bases outside the gene matches. The CDR3 contains 15 residues. Looked up from germline, CDR1 is PRHDT and CDR2 is FYEKMQ (reference sequence). The CDR3 is CASSRTSGEGETQYF. CDR3 nucleotides: TGTGCCAGCAGCCGGACTAGCGGGGAGGGAGAGACCCAGTACTTC. Full variable domain (rest looked up from reference TRBV13 and TRBJ2-5): AAGVIQSPRHLIKEKRETATLKCYPIPRHDTVYWYQQGPGQDPQFLISFYEKMQSDKGSIPDRFSAQQFSDYHSELNMSSLELGDSALYFCASSRTSGEGETQYFGPGTRLLVL.

V is TRBV27 and J is TRBJ1-1; D is unresolved. CDR1 MNHEY and CDR2 SMNVEV come from the germline V gene (reference sequence). The CDR3 sequence is 13 residues long. Deletions cut 4 bases from V and 8 bases from J, with 14 bases between. The CDR3 nucleotides read TGTGCCAGCAGTTATTCGGGTGGCTACGAAGCTTTCTTT. This gives the protein CASSYSGGYEAFF.

The table lists this clone with a count of one. V is TRBV9 and J is TRBJ2-5; no firm D call. CDR3 length: 14 amino acids. V dropped 0 bases and J dropped 1 base, with 7 bases sitting between them. In germline, CDR1 is SGDLS, CDR2 YYNGEE. CDR3: CASSVGVVQETQYF. Written as DNA, the CDR3 is TGTGCCAGCAGCGTAGGAGTCGTCCAAGAGACCCAGTACTTC.

V gene TRBV27 combines with J gene TRBJ2-7; TRBD2 agrees at 7 bases. With V trimmed by 3 bases and J by 1 base, 3 bases remained unmatched. CDR1 and CDR2 (germline): MNHEY, SMNVEV (reference sequence). The CDR3 spans 14 residues. CDR3 amino acids: CASSFWGGSYEQYF. The CDR3 nucleotides read TGTGCCAGCAGTTTCTGGGGGGGGTCCTACGAGCAGTACTTC.

J is TRBJ1-5 and V is TRBV3-1 (or the pseudogene TRBV3-2), with D tentatively TRBD1 (6 bases). The CDR3 spans 13 residues. Germline assignment: CDR1 LGHDT and CDR2 YNNKEL (reference sequence). Trimming cost V 1 base and J 7 bases, with 8 bases left between them. The CDR3 loop is CASSQAQGQPQHF. The DNA for the CDR3 is TGTGCCAGCAGCCAAGCGCAGGGGCAGCCCCAGCATTTT.

This clone came up a few times. The chain recombines TRBV4-1 with TRBJ1-3; the D gene is possibly TRBD1 (5 bases). CDR1 and CDR2 from the germline V gene are MGHRA and YSYEKL. Trimming removed 2 bases from V and 3 bases from J, with 11 bases in between. The CDR3 consists of 15 residues. The CDR3: CASSQLTGGGNTIYF. In nucleotides, the CDR3 is TGCGCCAGCAGCCAATTAACGGGGGGTGGAAACACCATATATTTT.

The genes are TRBV6-6 and TRBJ1-2; TRBD1 might be the D (5 bases). The V end was cut by 8 bases, the J end by 2 bases, with 18 bases between. This CDR3 comprises 15 residues. Germline CDR1 MNHNY, CDR2 SVGAGI (reference sequence). As DNA, the CDR3 is TGTGCCAGCGGGGACCTAACTAGCCCGAACTATGGCTACACCTTC. Protein: CASGDLTSPNYGYTF.